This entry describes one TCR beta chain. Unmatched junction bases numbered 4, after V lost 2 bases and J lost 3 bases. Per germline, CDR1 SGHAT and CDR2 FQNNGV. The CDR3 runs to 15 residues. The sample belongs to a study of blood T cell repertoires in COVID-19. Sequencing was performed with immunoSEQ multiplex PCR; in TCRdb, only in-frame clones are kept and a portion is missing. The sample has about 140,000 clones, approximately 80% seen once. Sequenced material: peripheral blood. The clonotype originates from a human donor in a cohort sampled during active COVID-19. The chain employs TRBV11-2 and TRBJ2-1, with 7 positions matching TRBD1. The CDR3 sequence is CASSLFRDSYNEQFF. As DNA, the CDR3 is TGTGCCAGCAGCTTATTCCGGGACAGCTACAATGAGCAGTTCTTC.